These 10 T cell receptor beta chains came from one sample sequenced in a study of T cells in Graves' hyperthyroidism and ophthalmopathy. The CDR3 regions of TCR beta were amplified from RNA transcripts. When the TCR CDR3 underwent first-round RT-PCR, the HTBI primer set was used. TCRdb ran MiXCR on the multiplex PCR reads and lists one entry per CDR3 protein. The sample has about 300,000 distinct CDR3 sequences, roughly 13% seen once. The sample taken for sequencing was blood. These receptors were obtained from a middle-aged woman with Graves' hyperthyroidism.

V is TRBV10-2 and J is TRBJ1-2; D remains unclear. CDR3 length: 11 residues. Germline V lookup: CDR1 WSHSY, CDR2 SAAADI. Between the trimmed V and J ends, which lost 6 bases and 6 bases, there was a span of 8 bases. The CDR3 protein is CASRRTDGYTF. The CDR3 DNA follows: TGCGCCAGCAGACGGACGGATGGCTACACCTTC.

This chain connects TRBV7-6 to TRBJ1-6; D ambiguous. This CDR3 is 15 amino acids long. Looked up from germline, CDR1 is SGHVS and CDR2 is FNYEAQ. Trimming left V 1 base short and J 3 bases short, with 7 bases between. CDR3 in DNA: TGTGCCAGCAGCTTAGATCCAGACTATAATTCACCCCTCCACTTT. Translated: CASSLDPDYNSPLHF.

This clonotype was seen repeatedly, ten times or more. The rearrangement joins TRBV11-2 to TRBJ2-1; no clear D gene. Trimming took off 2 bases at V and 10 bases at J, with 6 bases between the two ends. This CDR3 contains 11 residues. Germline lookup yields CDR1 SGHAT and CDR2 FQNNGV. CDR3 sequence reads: CASSLMGEQFF. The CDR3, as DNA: TGTGCCAGCAGCTTAATGGGAGAGCAGTTCTTC.

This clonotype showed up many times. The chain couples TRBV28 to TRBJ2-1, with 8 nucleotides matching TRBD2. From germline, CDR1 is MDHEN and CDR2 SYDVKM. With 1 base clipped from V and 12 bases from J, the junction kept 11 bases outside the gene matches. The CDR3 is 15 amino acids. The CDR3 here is CASSLFGAGAVGQFF. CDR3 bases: TGTGCCAGCAGTTTATTTGGAGCGGGAGCGGTAGGGCAGTTCTTC.

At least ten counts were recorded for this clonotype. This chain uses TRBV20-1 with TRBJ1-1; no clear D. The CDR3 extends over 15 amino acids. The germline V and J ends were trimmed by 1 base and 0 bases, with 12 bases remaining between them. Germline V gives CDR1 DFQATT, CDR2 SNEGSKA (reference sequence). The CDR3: CSARVDLGLNTEAFF. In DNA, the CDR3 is TGCAGTGCTAGAGTGGACCTAGGATTGAACACTGAAGCTTTCTTT.

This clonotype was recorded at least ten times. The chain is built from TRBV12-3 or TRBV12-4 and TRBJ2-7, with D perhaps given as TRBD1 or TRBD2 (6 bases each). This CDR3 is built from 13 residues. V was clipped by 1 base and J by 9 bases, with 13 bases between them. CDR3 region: CASSLGGGQGQYF. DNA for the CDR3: TGTGCCAGCAGTTTAGGTGGGGGGCAGGGGCAGTACTTC.

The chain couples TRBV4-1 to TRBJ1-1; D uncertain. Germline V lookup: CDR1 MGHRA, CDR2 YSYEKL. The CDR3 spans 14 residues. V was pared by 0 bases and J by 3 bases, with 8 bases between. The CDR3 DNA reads TGCGCCAGCAGCCAAGAGCGGCGGGACACTGAAGCTTTCTTT. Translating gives CASSQERRDTEAFF.

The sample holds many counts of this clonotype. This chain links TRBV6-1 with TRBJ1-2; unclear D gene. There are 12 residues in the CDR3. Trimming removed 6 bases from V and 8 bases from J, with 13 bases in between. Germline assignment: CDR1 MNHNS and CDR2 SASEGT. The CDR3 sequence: CASSRGSGGYTF. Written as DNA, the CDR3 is TGTGCCAGCAGCCGGGGTTCTGGCGGCTACACCTTC.

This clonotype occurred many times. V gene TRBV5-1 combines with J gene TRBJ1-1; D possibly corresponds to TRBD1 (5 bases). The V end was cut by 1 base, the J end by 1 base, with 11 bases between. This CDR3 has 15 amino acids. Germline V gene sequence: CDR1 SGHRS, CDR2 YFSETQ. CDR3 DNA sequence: TGCGCCAGCAGCTTGCGACAGTCTCAGAACACTGAAGCTTTCTTT. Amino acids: CASSLRQSQNTEAFF.

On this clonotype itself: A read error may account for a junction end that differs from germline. The chain's CDR3 is CASSQAGLSGNQPQHF. CDR3 in DNA: TGCGCCAGCAGTCAAGCTGGGTTATCGGGCAATCAGCCCCAGCATTTT. The chain employs TRBV4-1 and TRBJ1-5; D gene uncertain. Germline V gene data show CDR1 as MGHRA and CDR2 as YSYEKL. This CDR3 region has 16 residues.